This paragraph covers one TCR beta chain sequence. Its target is not known. Negatively enriched CD4+ T cells were divided by CD45RA into naive and memory. The data originate from a study of shared clonotypes between healthy human individuals. Notes on the study in general: When compared with the clonotypes that were shared by all four sorted-subset donors, the non-shared clonotypes turned out to have lower generation probabilities.

Once extracted for a subset, genomic DNA was divided evenly among several immunoSEQ plates. The table came from immunoSEQ multiplex PCR; TCRdb's copy has only in-frame clones and leaves some out. The sample carries 980,000 or so clones, more than 75% recorded once. The CDR3 is 14 residues long. V shed 6 bases, J shed 1 base, and the junction held 3 bases outside the gene matches. Germline lookup yields CDR1 ENHRY and CDR2 SYGVKD. The receptor's source is a man aged 18 to 30 in good health. V usage is TRBV10-3 and J usage is TRBJ2-3, with 8 bases lining up with TRBD2. What was sequenced was memory CD4+ T cells sorted from blood. The subset: CD45RA-negative fraction. Written as DNA, the CDR3 is TGTGCCATCAGGGAGACTAGCGGCACAGATACGCAGTATTTT. Encoded protein: CAIRETSGTDTQYF.